This is a list of T cell receptor beta chains from one sample in a study of cytomegalovirus exposure and HLA in healthy donors. Assay used: immunoSEQ multiplex PCR; TCRdb lists only in-frame clones, some missing. The sample contains about 190,000 clones, 85% to 90% of which appear only once. Sequencing used PBMCs. The receptors come from a man younger than 45 in good health and CMV-seronegative. Both conserved end residues are part of each CDR3. A D gene is named only where the DNA matches it firmly. Rows may omit the clone size; those that give it use once, few, many or a size class.

CASISQDSLRGYTF	TGTGCCAGCATCTCGCAAGACAGTCTCAGAGGCTACACCTTC	-	TRBV2	TRBJ1-2	-	14
CASSLKAGDRNTIYF	TGTGCCAGCAGCTTAAAGGCAGGGGATCGAAACACCATATATTTT	-	TRBV7-2	TRBJ1-3	-	15
CASSPSGQDYGYTF	TGTGCCAGCAGTCCATCAGGACAGGACTATGGCTACACCTTC	TRBD1	TRBV28	TRBJ1-2	-	14
CASRRSLGTGGTGSPLHF	TGTGCCAGCAGACGCTCCCTGGGGACAGGGGGCACCGGGTCACCCCTCCACTTT	TRBD1	TRBV7-2	TRBJ1-6	-	18
CASSPRARGYGYTF	TGTGCCAGCAGCCCGCGGGCCAGGGGCTATGGCTACACCTTC	-	TRBV7-2	TRBJ1-2	-	14
CASSYSNRGPYEQYF	TGTGCCAGCAGTTACTCGAACAGGGGCCCCTACGAGCAGTACTTC	TRBD1	TRBV6-5	TRBJ2-7	-	15
CANSIALGRQYF	TGTGCCAATAGTATTGCCTTGGGGAGGCAGTACTTC	-	TRBV19	TRBJ2-7	once	12
CASSMNQGKGNIQYF	TGTGCCAGCAGTATGAATCAGGGGAAGGGGAACATTCAGTACTTC	-	TRBV27	TRBJ2-4	-	15
CASSYGPGGPREQYF	TGTGCCAGCAGTTACGGGCCGGGGGGGCCGCGGGAGCAGTACTTC	TRBD2	TRBV6-5	TRBJ2-7	-	15
CASRNEASGRALFF	TGTGCCAGCAGGAACGAGGCTAGCGGGAGGGCTCTGTTCTTC	TRBD2	TRBV6-6	TRBJ2-1	-	14
CASSRGTGTNTGELFF	TGTGCCAGCAGCAGGGGGACAGGGACTAACACCGGGGAGCTGTTTTTT	TRBD1	TRBV7-9	TRBJ2-2	-	16
CASSPSGGGTDTQYF	TGTGCCAGCAGCCCAAGCGGGGGTGGCACAGATACGCAGTATTTT	TRBD2	TRBV5-4	TRBJ2-3	few	15
CASRLERINEQFF	TGTGCCAGCCGGCTGGAGCGGATCAATGAGCAGTTCTTC	-	TRBV2	TRBJ2-1	-	13
CASSLEGQGTAFF	TGTGCCAGCAGCTTAGAAGGACAGGGGACAGCTTTCTTT	TRBD1	TRBV11-2	TRBJ1-1	-	13
CASRAENTGELFF	TGTGCCAGCAGGGCAGAAAACACCGGGGAGCTGTTTTTT	-	TRBV25-1	TRBJ2-2	once	13
CASSLTSTLYEQYF	TGTGCCAGCAGCCTTACTAGCACCCTCTACGAGCAGTACTTC	-	TRBV7-9	TRBJ2-7	-	14
CASSRDRVELFF	TGTGCCAGCAGCCGGGACAGGGTGGAGCTGTTTTTT	TRBD1	TRBV6-1	TRBJ2-2	-	12
CASSLTTGYQPQHF	TGTGCCAGCTCACTGACAACAGGGTATCAGCCCCAGCATTTT	-	TRBV18	TRBJ1-5	-	14
CASSLSDRDGEKLFF	TGTGCCAGCAGTTTATCCGACAGGGATGGTGAAAAACTGTTTTTT	TRBD1	TRBV28	TRBJ1-4	-	15